One and the same sample provided the 15 T cell receptor beta chains below, sequenced in a study of human T cells and chemical hapten exposure. Time point reported: patch test 1, 2 weeks after DPC sensitization. Treatment defined: therapeutic diphenylcyclopropenone sensitization with weekly scalp DPC. TCRdb re-derived calls from the RACE reads in MiXCR, one entry per CDR3 protein. The data show just under 350,000 distinct CDR3 sequences, around 6.9% seen once. The sample here was whole blood, taken in connection with sensitization to the hapten diphenylcyclopropenone (DPC). The receptors originated from a woman younger than 30 with alopecia areata. Some clones in this sample may be carry-over from other donors' samples.

This CDR3 is CASSPILSGGAVDEQYF. The CDR3 nucleotides read TGTGCCAGCAGCCCGATCCTTAGCGGGGGGGCCGTGGACGAGCAGTACTTC. The chain recombines TRBV7-8 with TRBJ2-7; 11 bases are shared with TRBD2. This CDR3 spans 17 amino acids. J was trimmed by 5 bases and V by 5 bases; bases with no gene match: 14. Germline V CDR1 and CDR2: SGHVS, FQNEAQ.

This chain uses TRBV7-8 with TRBJ2-7, with D tentatively TRBD1 (5 bases). The germline V gene encodes CDR1 SGHVS and CDR2 FQNEAQ. V was clipped by 4 bases and J by 0 bases, with 10 bases between them. CDR3 size: 14 residues. CDR3 protein: CASSSGPGSYEQYF. Here the CDR3 DNA reads TGTGCCAGCAGCTCAGGGCCAGGCTCCTACGAGCAGTACTTC.

This clonotype came up many times. The genes are TRBV6-6 and TRBJ1-5, with D unclear. This CDR3 contains 13 residues. Trimming removed 4 bases at V and 1 base at J, with 5 bases between. Germline V gives CDR1 MNHNY, CDR2 SVGAGI (reference sequence). Written as DNA, the CDR3 is TGTGCCAGCAGTTTGAAGAGCAATCAGCCCCAGCATTTT. Translating it yields CASSLKSNQPQHF.

This clonotype was recorded at least ten times. The V gene is TRBV6-5, the J gene TRBJ2-7; a possible D gene is TRBD2 (7 bases). Germline V lookup: CDR1 MNHEY, CDR2 SVGAGI. Trimming removed 5 bases at V and 3 bases at J, with 11 bases between. The CDR3 loop spans 13 amino acids. The CDR3 region is CASSRGAGYEQYF. CDR3 coding DNA: TGTGCCAGCAGTCGGGGGGCCGGCTACGAGCAGTACTTC.

This clonotype was counted at least ten times. The rearrangement uses TRBV6-5 and TRBJ1-3, with D perhaps TRBD1 (6 bases). The germline gives CDR1 MNHEY, CDR2 SVGAGI. V shed 1 base and J shed 0 bases, with 7 bases lying between them. The length of the CDR3 is 15 residues. The CDR3 region is CASSYLQGSGNTIYF. CDR3 nucleotides: TGTGCCAGCAGTTACTTACAGGGCTCTGGAAACACCATATATTTT.

This clonotype is medium-sized in the sample. This chain uses TRBV4-3 with TRBJ2-3; 9 bases line up with TRBD2. The junction had 6 bases not matched to a gene; V was cut back by 1 base and J by 4 bases. In germline, CDR1 is LGHNA, CDR2 YSLEER. The CDR3 is 16 residues long. The DNA for the CDR3 is TGCGCCAGCAGCCAAGTCAGCGGGGGGCCCTCAGATACGCAGTATTTT. It encodes CASSQVSGGPSDTQYF.

This clonotype was seen a few times. The chain combines TRBV28 with TRBJ1-1; tentatively, D is TRBD1 (6 bases). V lost 6 bases to trimming and J lost 3 bases, with 14 bases between them. Germline CDR1 reads MDHEN; CDR2 reads SYDVKM. The CDR3 spans 14 residues. The CDR3 DNA follows: TGTGCCAGCAGCCCGCAGGGGAGGGACACTGAAGCTTTCTTT. This gives the protein CASSPQGRDTEAFF.

The chain has TRBV28 and TRBJ2-7; D might be TRBD1 (6 bases). V was trimmed by 6 bases and J by 0 bases, leaving 21 bases between them. Germline CDR1 and CDR2: MDHEN and SYDVKM. This CDR3 contains 17 residues. The chain's CDR3 is CASSRKMTGPTSYEQYF. The CDR3 DNA sequence: TGTGCCAGCAGCCGAAAAATGACAGGACCAACCTCCTACGAGCAGTACTTC.

This clonotype has at least ten counts. The chain combines TRBV10-3 with TRBJ2-1; perhaps TRBD1 as D (6 bases). The CDR3 has 14 residues. Germline values: CDR1 ENHRY, CDR2 SYGVKD. V shed 4 bases and J shed 5 bases, with 12 bases lying between them. Here the CDR3 reads CAISGQVLDNEQFF. CDR3 sequence (DNA): TGTGCCATCAGTGGACAGGTTCTAGACAATGAGCAGTTCTTC.

V and J are TRBV10-3 and TRBJ1-2, with TRBD1 identical over 9 bases. After removal of 2 bases from V and 4 bases from J, the junction contained 5 bases not matched to a gene. The CDR3 is made up of 15 amino acids. Germline V gene lookup returns CDR1 ENHRY and CDR2 SYGVKD. The DNA for the CDR3 is TGTGCCATCAGTGAGGACAGGGGGGCGGTCTATGGCTACACCTTC. Encoded protein: CAISEDRGAVYGYTF.

The chain joins TRBV12-3 or TRBV12-4 to TRBJ2-3, with D possibly matching TRBD2 (6 bases). V was cut by 3 bases and J by 0 bases, with 16 bases left in between. CDR3 length: 17 residues. DNA for the CDR3: TGTGCCAGCAGTTTCTATGGGGGGACTGCTAGCACAGATACGCAGTATTTT. It codes for CASSFYGGTASTDTQYF.

V is TRBV20-1 and J is TRBJ2-2; TRBD1 agrees at 11 bases. After removal of 5 bases from V and 1 base from J, the junction contained 6 bases not matched to a gene. The CDR3 contains 16 residues. Germline V lookup: CDR1 DFQATT, CDR2 SNEGSKA (reference sequence). The DNA for the CDR3 is TGCAGTGCTCCGGACAGGGGGCAGGGGAACACCGGGGAGCTGTTTTTT. Translated: CSAPDRGQGNTGELFF.

V is TRBV4-3 and J is TRBJ2-1, with no clear D. Trimming removed 1 base from V and 0 bases from J, with 10 bases in between. The germline V gene has CDR1 LGHNA and CDR2 YSLEER. This CDR3 has 16 amino acids. CDR3 sequence reads: CASSQVVSTSYNEQFF. The CDR3 bases are TGCGCCAGCAGCCAAGTGGTCAGTACCTCCTACAATGAGCAGTTCTTC.

V and J are TRBV20-1 and TRBJ1-2; TRBD1 is a possible D gene (5 bases). V dropped 6 bases and J dropped 0 bases, with 17 bases sitting between them. CDR3 length: 15 amino acids. Germline V lookup: CDR1 DFQATT, CDR2 SNEGSKA (reference sequence). The CDR3 DNA reads as TGCAGTGCCTATACAAGACAGAGAACTAACTATGGCTACACCTTC. Translation gives CSAYTRQRTNYGYTF.

This clonotype was counted at least ten times. This chain links TRBV20-1 with TRBJ1-1; D uncertain. V was trimmed by 6 bases and J by 6 bases, leaving 20 bases between them. The length of the CDR3 is 14 residues. CDR1 and CDR2 (germline): DFQATT, SNEGSKA (reference sequence). The CDR3 nucleotides read TGCAGTGCCCCCTGGCCGGGTCCGGGCCCTGAAGCTTTCTTT. As protein: CSAPWPGPGPEAFF.